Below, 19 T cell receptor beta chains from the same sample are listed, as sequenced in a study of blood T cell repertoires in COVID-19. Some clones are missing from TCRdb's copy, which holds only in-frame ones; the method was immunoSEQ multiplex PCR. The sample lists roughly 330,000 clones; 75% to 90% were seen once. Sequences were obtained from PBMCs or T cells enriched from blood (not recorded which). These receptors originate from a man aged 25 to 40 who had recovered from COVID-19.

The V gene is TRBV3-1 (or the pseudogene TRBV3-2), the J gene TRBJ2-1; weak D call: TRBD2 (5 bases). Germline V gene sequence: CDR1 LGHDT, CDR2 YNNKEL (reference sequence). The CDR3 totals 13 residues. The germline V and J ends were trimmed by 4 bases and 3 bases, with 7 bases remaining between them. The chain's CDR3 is CASSLRGYNEQFF. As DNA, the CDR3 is TGTGCCAGCAGCCTTCGGGGCTACAATGAGCAGTTCTTC.

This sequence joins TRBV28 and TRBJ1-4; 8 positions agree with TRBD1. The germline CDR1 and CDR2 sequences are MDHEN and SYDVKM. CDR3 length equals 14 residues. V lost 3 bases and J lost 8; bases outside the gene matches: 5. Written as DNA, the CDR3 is TGTGCCAGCAGTTTGGGACAGGAAAAAGAAAAACTGTTTTTT. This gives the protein CASSLGQEKEKLFF. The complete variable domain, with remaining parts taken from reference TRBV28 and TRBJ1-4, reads DVKVTQSSRYLVKRTGEKVFLECVQDMDHENMFWYRQDPGLGLRLIYFSYDVKMKEKGDIPEGYSVSREKKERFSLILESASTNQTSMYLCASSLGQEKEKLFFGSGTQLSVL.

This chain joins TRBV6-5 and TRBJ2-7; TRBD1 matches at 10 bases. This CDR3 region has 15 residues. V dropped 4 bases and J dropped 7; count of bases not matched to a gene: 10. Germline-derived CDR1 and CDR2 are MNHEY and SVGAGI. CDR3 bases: TGTGCCAGCAGTTCCCCCGGGACAGGGGTAAAAGAGCAGTACTTC. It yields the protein CASSSPGTGVKEQYF.

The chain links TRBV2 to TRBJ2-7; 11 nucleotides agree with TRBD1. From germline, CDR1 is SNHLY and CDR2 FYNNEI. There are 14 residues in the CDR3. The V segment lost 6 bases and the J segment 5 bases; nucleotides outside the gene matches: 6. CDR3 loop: CASRVDRGPNEQYF. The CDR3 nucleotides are TGTGCCAGCAGGGTGGACAGGGGGCCAAACGAGCAGTACTTC.

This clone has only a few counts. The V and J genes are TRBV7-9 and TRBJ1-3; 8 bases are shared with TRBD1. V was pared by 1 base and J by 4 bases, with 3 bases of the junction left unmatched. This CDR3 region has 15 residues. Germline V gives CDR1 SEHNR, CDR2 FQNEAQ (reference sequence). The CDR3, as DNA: TGTGCCAGCAGCTTAGGACAGGGGAGAGGAAACACCATATATTTT. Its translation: CASSLGQGRGNTIYF.

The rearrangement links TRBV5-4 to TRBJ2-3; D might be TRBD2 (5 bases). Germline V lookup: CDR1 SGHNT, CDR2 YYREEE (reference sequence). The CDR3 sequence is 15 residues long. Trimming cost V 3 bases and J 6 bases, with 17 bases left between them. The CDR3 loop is CASSSQQRVLDTQYF. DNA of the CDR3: TGTGCCAGCAGCTCTCAACAGAGGGTTTTGGATACGCAGTATTTT.

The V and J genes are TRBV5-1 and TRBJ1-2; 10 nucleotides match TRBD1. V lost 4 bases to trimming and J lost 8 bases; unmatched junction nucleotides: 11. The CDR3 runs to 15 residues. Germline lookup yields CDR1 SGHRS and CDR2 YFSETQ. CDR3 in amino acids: CASSTRTGGDGGYTF. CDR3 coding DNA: TGCGCCAGCAGCACCAGGACAGGGGGAGACGGCGGCTACACCTTC.

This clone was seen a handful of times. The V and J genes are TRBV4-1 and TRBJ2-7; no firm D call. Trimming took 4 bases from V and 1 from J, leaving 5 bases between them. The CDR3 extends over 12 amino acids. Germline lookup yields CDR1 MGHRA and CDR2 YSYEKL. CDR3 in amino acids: CASSLSSYEQYF. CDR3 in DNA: TGCGCCAGCAGCCTTTCATCCTACGAGCAGTACTTC.

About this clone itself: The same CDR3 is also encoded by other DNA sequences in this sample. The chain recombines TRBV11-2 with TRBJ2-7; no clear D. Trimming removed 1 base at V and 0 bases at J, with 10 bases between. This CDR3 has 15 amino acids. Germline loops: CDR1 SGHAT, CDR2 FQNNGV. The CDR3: CASSLGAGSSYEQYF. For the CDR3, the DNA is TGTGCCAGCAGCTTAGGGGCAGGTAGCTCCTACGAGCAGTACTTC. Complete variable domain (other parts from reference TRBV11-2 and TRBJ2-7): EAGVAQSPRYKIIEKRQSVAFWCNPISGHATLYWYQQILGQGPKLLIQFQNNGVVDDSQLPKDRFSAERLKGVDSTLKIQPAKLEDSAVYLCASSLGAGSSYEQYFGPGTRLTVT.

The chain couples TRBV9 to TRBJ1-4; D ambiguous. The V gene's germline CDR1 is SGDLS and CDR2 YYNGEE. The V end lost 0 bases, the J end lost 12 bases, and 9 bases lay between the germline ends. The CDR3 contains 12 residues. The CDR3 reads CASSVDERELFF. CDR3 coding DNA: TGTGCCAGCAGCGTAGACGAACGGGAACTGTTTTTT.

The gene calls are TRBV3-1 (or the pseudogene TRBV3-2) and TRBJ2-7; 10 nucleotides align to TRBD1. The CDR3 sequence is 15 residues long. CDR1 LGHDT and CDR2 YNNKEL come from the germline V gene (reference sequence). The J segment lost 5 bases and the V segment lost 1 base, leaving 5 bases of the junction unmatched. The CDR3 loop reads CASSQAPGTGDEQYF. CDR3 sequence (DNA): TGTGCCAGCAGCCAAGCCCCAGGGACAGGGGACGAGCAGTACTTC.

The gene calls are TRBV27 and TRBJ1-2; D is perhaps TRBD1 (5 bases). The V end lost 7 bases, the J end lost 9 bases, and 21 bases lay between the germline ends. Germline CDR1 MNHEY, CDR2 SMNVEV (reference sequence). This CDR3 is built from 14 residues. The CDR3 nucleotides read TGTGCCAGCACTCCCACCCGCGACAGTGATCGCTACACCTTC. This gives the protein CASTPTRDSDRYTF.

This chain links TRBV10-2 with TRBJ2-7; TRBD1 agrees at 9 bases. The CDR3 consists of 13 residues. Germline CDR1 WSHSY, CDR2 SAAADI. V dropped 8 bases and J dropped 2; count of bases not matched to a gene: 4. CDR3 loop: CASRQGVAYEQYF. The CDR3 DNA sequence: TGCGCCAGCCGACAGGGGGTAGCCTACGAGCAGTACTTC.

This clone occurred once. For the CDR3, the DNA is TGTGCCAGCTCATCGGACAGGGGTTATCATCAGCCCCAGCATTTT. Amino acid sequence: CASSSDRGYHQPQHF. The J gene is TRBJ1-5, the V gene TRBV18, with 9 bases matching TRBD1. Germline V lookup: CDR1 KGHSH, CDR2 LQKENI. CDR3 size: 15 residues. J gave up 5 bases and V 5 bases, and 7 bases lay outside the gene matches.

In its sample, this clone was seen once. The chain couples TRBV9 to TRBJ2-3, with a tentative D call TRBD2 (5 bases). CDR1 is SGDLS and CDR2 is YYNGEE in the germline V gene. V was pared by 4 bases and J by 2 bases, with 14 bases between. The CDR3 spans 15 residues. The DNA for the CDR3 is TGTGCCAGCAGCCCCGACTGGGGAGTCACAGATACGCAGTATTTT. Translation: CASSPDWGVTDTQYF.

CDR3 nucleotide sequence: TGTGCCAGCTCACCACCAGGGGAGAACACTGAAGCTTTCTTT. The encoded protein is CASSPPGENTEAFF. The chain joins TRBV18 to TRBJ1-1; TRBD1 is a possible D gene (5 bases). Between the trimmed V and J ends, which lost 0 bases and 1 base, there was a span of 6 bases. The CDR3 consists of 14 residues. In germline, CDR1 is KGHSH, CDR2 LQKENI.

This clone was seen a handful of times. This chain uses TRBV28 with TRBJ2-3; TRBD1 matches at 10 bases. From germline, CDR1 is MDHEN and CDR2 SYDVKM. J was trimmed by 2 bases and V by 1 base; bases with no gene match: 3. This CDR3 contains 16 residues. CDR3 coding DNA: TGTGCCAGCAGTTTATTCGGACAGGGGGACACAGATACGCAGTATTTT. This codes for CASSLFGQGDTDTQYF.

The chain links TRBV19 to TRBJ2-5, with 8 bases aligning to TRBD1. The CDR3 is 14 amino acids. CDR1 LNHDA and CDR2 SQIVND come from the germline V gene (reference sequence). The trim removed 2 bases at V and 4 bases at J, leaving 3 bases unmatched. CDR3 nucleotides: TGTGCCAGTAGTATAACAGGGGGAAGAGAGACCCAGTACTTC. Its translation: CASSITGGRETQYF.

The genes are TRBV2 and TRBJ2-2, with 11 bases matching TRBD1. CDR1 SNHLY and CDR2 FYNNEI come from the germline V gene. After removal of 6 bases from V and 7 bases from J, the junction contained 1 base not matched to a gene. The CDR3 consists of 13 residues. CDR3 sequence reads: CASRGTGGGELFF. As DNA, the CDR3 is TGTGCCAGCAGGGGGACAGGGGGCGGGGAGCTGTTTTTT.